The 29 T cell receptor beta chains below were found in one sample sequenced in a study of identifying expanded T cells in peripheral blood (dated by TCRdb to the late 2010s). Library creation used the immunoSEQ multiplex PCR assay. TCRdb holds this immuneACCESS table with in-frame rearrangements only. Some clones are missing; in checked studies, unresolved V genes explain under half, and the rest has no known cause. Counted in this sample were 85,000 to 90,000 clones; more than 75% of them appeared once. The top ten clonotypes cover roughly 5.9% of the sample. The sample consisted of blood. The receptors stem from a person between 18 and 69 years old in good health.

This rearrangement joins TRBV30 to TRBJ1-2; possible D gene TRBD1, 5 bases. Germline CDR1 GTSNPN, CDR2 SVGIG (reference sequence). The CDR3 runs 11 residues. The V gene lost 1 base and the J gene lost 7 bases, with 7 bases spanning the gap. As DNA, the CDR3 is TGTGCCTGGAGTGGCGGGGGTGGCTACACCTTC. Amino acid sequence: CAWSGGGGYTF.

This rearrangement joins TRBV19 to TRBJ1-5; maybe TRBD1 (5 bases). The CDR3 runs to 15 residues. CDR1 and CDR2 from the germline V gene are LNHDA and SQIVND (reference sequence). The V gene lost 10 bases and the J gene lost 2 bases, with 18 bases spanning the gap. The CDR3 here is CATCLVGRGNQPQHF. CDR3 DNA sequence: TGTGCCACCTGTTTAGTCGGCAGGGGCAATCAGCCCCAGCATTTT.

The chain uses TRBV13 and TRBJ1-6; D possibly corresponds to TRBD1 (5 bases). Germline V CDR1 and CDR2: PRHDT, FYEKMQ (reference sequence). CDR3 length: 16 amino acids. V shed 5 bases and J shed 9 bases, with 20 bases lying between them. CDR3 sequence (DNA): TGTGCCAGCAGCGCCAAACCAGGGAAGGTGGGTTCACCCCTCCACTTT. This encodes CASSAKPGKVGSPLHF.

This chain uses TRBV20-1 with TRBJ2-3; D is unresolved. The germline V gene encodes CDR1 DFQATT and CDR2 SNEGSKA (reference sequence). Between the trimmed V and J ends, which lost 3 bases and 1 base, there was a span of 2 bases. The CDR3 runs to 11 residues. CDR3 coding DNA: TGCAGTGCTAGCCGCACAGATACGCAGTATTTT. Its translation is CSASRTDTQYF.

This CDR3 is CASRLRGGYGYTF. CDR3 bases: TGTGCCAGCAGACTCAGGGGGGGCTACGGCTACACCTTC. The rearrangement joins TRBV2 to TRBJ1-2; 7 bases are a match to TRBD1. Trimming took 6 bases from V and 8 from J; bases not matched to a gene: 9. The CDR3 consists of 13 residues. The V gene's germline CDR1 is SNHLY and CDR2 FYNNEI.

This rearrangement joins TRBV27 to TRBJ1-5; a weak D match, TRBD1 (5 bases). Germline V lookup: CDR1 MNHEY, CDR2 SMNVEV (reference sequence). Deletions cut 6 bases from V and 3 bases from J, with 12 bases between. The CDR3 is 14 residues long. The CDR3 nucleotides are TGTGCCAGCAGCCTACGGGGGGACAATCAGCCCCAGCATTTT. Protein sequence: CASSLRGDNQPQHF.

In its sample, this clone was seen once. Other DNA sequences from this sample encode an identical CDR3 as well. The rearrangement links TRBV19 to TRBJ1-5; D uncertain. Trimming left V 3 bases short and J 1 base short, with 4 bases between. The V gene's germline CDR1 is LNHDA and CDR2 SQIVND (reference sequence). The CDR3 runs to 13 residues. The CDR3 DNA is TGTGCCAGTAGTATCCAAAGCAATCAGCCCCAGCATTTT. It specifies CASSIQSNQPQHF.

A single count supports this clone. The chain employs TRBV5-6 and TRBJ1-5; TRBD1 might be the D (5 bases). Germline V gene sequence: CDR1 SGHDT, CDR2 YYEEEE. The V and J ends lost 4 bases and 5 bases respectively, with 13 bases between them. This CDR3 contains 14 residues. The CDR3 loop is CASSLFWGDQPQHF. As DNA, the CDR3 is TGTGCCAGCAGCCTCTTCTGGGGGGATCAGCCCCAGCATTTT.

This chain connects TRBV5-6 to TRBJ2-7; D unresolved. Germline CDR1 and CDR2: SGHDT and YYEEEE. Trimming cost V 4 bases and J 2 bases, with 10 bases left between them. The CDR3 has 13 amino acids. DNA for the CDR3: TGTGCCAGCAGCGGGGATCGGCCCTACGAGCAGTACTTC. It encodes CASSGDRPYEQYF.

The CDR3 is CASSGAVTYEQYF. CDR3 DNA: TGTGCCAGCAGTGGCGCCGTTACCTACGAGCAGTACTTC. The chain is built from TRBV6-1 and TRBJ2-7; D remains unclear. Trimming cost V 4 bases and J 2 bases, with 9 bases left between them. The CDR3 totals 13 residues. The germline V gene encodes CDR1 MNHNS and CDR2 SASEGT.

The chain carries TRBV2 and TRBJ1-2, with 7 nucleotides matching TRBD1. After removal of 6 bases from V and 6 bases from J, the junction contained 10 bases not matched to a gene. Germline V gives CDR1 SNHLY, CDR2 FYNNEI. CDR3 length equals 14 residues. The CDR3 reads CASRGIQGRDGYTF. CDR3 in DNA: TGTGCCAGCAGAGGGATACAGGGGAGGGATGGCTACACCTTC.

V is TRBV21-1 and J is TRBJ1-1. TRBV21-1 is flagged as a pseudogene. This CDR3 contains 16 residues. CDR3 residues: CASSKENGGEITEAFF. In DNA form, the CDR3 reads TGTGCCAGCAGCAAAGAGAATGGGGGGGAGATCACTGAAGCTTTCTTT.

This clone appeared a few times. This chain uses TRBV5-1 with TRBJ1-3; no definite D call. Trimming removed 0 bases at V and 7 bases at J, with 17 bases between. CDR3 length: 16 residues. Germline lookup yields CDR1 SGHRS and CDR2 YFSETQ. The CDR3 DNA reads as TGCGCCAGCAGCTTGGGGGTACCCTCGGAAGGGAACACCATATATTTT. Translation gives CASSLGVPSEGNTIYF.

The chain recombines TRBV27 with TRBJ1-2, with D uncertain. Trimming cost V 6 bases and J 6 bases, with 23 bases left between them. Per the germline V gene, CDR1 is MNHEY and CDR2 is SMNVEV (reference sequence). The CDR3 is 16 amino acids. CDR3 in amino acids: CASRRVDTRVLDGYTF. CDR3 in DNA: TGTGCCAGCAGACGCGTCGATACTAGGGTTTTGGATGGCTACACCTTC.

The chain combines TRBV5-1 with TRBJ2-7; the D gene is possibly TRBD2 (6 bases). V shed 3 bases and J shed 7 bases, with 23 bases lying between them. CDR1 SGHRS and CDR2 YFSETQ come from the germline V gene. CDR3 length: 16 amino acids. CDR3: CASSSGAGWVLGEQYF. The CDR3 DNA is TGCGCCAGCAGCTCGGGAGCAGGGTGGGTTCTGGGGGAGCAGTACTTC.

The CDR3 loop is CASSVGSVFGRGDNEQFF. The CDR3 bases are TGTGCCAGCAGCGTAGGATCGGTTTTTGGGCGGGGTGACAATGAGCAGTTCTTC. V usage is TRBV9 and J usage is TRBJ2-1; weak D call: TRBD2 (6 bases). Trimming stripped 0 bases from V and 5 bases from J, with 21 bases between. This CDR3 is 18 amino acids long. Germline-derived CDR1 and CDR2 are SGDLS and YYNGEE.

The DNA of the CDR3 is TGTGCCAGCAGCTTTTTCCCCGAAACTAGCGTTACCACAGATACGCAGTATTTT. Translated: CASSFFPETSVTTDTQYF. V is TRBV11-2 and J is TRBJ2-3; 7 positions match TRBD2. The CDR3 runs to 18 residues. V trimming: 3 bases; J trimming: 2 bases; junction bases outside the gene matches: 14. CDR1 and CDR2 from the germline V gene are SGHAT and FQNNGV.

This sequence joins TRBV7-2 and TRBJ2-7; D gene unclear. This CDR3 comprises 14 residues. The germline CDR1 and CDR2 sequences are SGHTA and FQGNSA. Trimming took 3 bases from V and 7 from J, leaving 16 bases between them. The DNA for the CDR3 is TGTGCCAGCAGCTTGAGAGGACGAATGGGGGAGCAGTACTTC. It specifies CASSLRGRMGEQYF.

This chain links TRBV6-5 with TRBJ2-2, with a weak D call TRBD1 (5 bases). Trimming shortened V by 6 bases and J by 6 bases, and 11 bases separated the two germline ends. The length of the CDR3 is 13 residues. Germline CDR1 MNHEY, CDR2 SVGAGI. The CDR3 loop is CASRQQEPGELFF. In nucleotides, the CDR3 is TGTGCCAGCAGGCAACAGGAGCCCGGGGAGCTGTTTTTT.

The V and J genes are TRBV5-6 and TRBJ2-3; D is unresolved. The CDR3 runs 13 residues. Per germline, CDR1 SGHDT and CDR2 YYEEEE. With 2 bases removed from V and 0 bases from J, the gap between germline ends came to 4 bases. This CDR3 reads CASSFSSTDTQYF. DNA for the CDR3: TGTGCCAGCAGCTTTTCTAGCACAGATACGCAGTATTTT.

This clone appeared once. This chain joins TRBV6-6 and TRBJ2-7; D is perhaps TRBD2 (5 bases). The V end lost 4 bases, the J end lost 7 bases, and 8 bases lay between the germline ends. This CDR3 has 11 residues. CDR1 is MNHNY and CDR2 is SVGAGI in the germline V gene (reference sequence). The CDR3 loop reads CASSSRREQYF. In DNA, the CDR3 is TGTGCCAGCAGTTCCAGGAGGGAGCAGTACTTC.

The chain joins TRBV30 to TRBJ1-2; no clear D. CDR3 size: 12 residues. V lost 2 bases and J 9 bases, leaving 13 bases between the germline ends. CDR1 and CDR2 from the germline V gene are GTSNPN and SVGIG (reference sequence). Written as DNA, the CDR3 is TGTGCCTGGAGTCCATCGGCCGGCCGCTACACCTTC. Its translation is CAWSPSAGRYTF.

This clone was counted a single time. The J gene is TRBJ2-2, the V gene TRBV29-1; D unresolved. V lost 6 bases and J lost 1, with 9 bases in between. The CDR3 spans 13 residues. Per the germline V gene, CDR1 is SQVTM and CDR2 is ANQGSEA. CDR3 loop: CSVDTVNTGELFF. CDR3 nucleotides: TGCAGCGTAGACACAGTGAACACCGGGGAGCTGTTTTTT.

This sequence joins TRBV7-2 and TRBJ2-3; D not resolved. This CDR3 has 13 amino acids. CDR1 is SGHTA, CDR2 FQGNSA, per germline. V shed 2 bases and J shed 1 base, with 4 bases lying between them. CDR3 in DNA: TGTGCCAGCAGCTTACAGGGCACAGATACGCAGTATTTT. Translating gives CASSLQGTDTQYF.

J is TRBJ1-2 and V is TRBV10-3; 7 positions match TRBD1. J was trimmed by 1 base and V by 0 bases; bases with no gene match: 8. CDR1 is ENHRY, CDR2 SYGVKD, per germline. The CDR3 totals 17 residues. The CDR3 nucleotides read TGTGCCATCAGTGAGTCCCCTGTGGCAGGGGGTAACTATGGCTACACCTTC. Translation: CAISESPVAGGNYGYTF.

There are a few counts of this clone. The rearrangement joins TRBV11-3 to TRBJ1-2; 8 positions agree with TRBD1. Germline V gene lookup returns CDR1 SGHNT and CDR2 YENEEA. This CDR3 region has 15 residues. V was clipped by 4 bases and J by 7 bases; unmatched bases: 11. DNA for the CDR3: TGTGCCAGCAGCTCCGAGTATCAGGGGGCGCTTGGCTACACCTTC. This sequence encodes CASSSEYQGALGYTF.

The CDR3 nucleotides read TGTGCCAGCAGCTGGGACAGGGTGAGAACTGAAGCTTTCTTT. It encodes CASSWDRVRTEAFF. V and J are TRBV7-2 and TRBJ1-1, with 9 nucleotides matching TRBD1. The CDR3 has 14 amino acids. The V and J ends lost 4 bases and 5 bases, in that order; junction bases with no gene match: 5. From germline, CDR1 is SGHTA and CDR2 FQGNSA.

The genes are TRBV6-5 and TRBJ2-7; 7 bases are shared with TRBD1. Germline V gives CDR1 MNHEY, CDR2 SVGAGI. With 6 bases clipped from V and 2 bases from J, the junction kept 7 bases outside the gene matches. The CDR3 runs 14 residues. In DNA, the CDR3 is TGTGCCAGCAGGCCCGGCAGGGGGACCTACGAGCAGTACTTC. Its protein product is CASRPGRGTYEQYF.

The chain combines TRBV6-5 with TRBJ1-1, with a weak D call TRBD1 (6 bases). Germline V CDR1 and CDR2: MNHEY, SVGAGI. The V end was cut by 6 bases, the J end by 7 bases, with 9 bases between. CDR3 length: 11 residues. This chain's CDR3 is CASRRGSEAFF. The CDR3 DNA follows: TGTGCCAGCAGGAGGGGGAGTGAAGCTTTCTTT.